Listed here are 25 T cell receptor beta chains from one sample, sequenced in a study of beta chain features in type 1 diabetes. As every portion of the isolated RNA was reverse transcribed, the sequencing read expressed TCRB transcripts. TCRdb's copy holds only in-frame clones and misses some; the assay was immunoSEQ multiplex PCR. The sample holds 130,000 or so clones, 9% to 9.5% seen once. The sample taken for sequencing was central memory CD4+ T cells from blood. Receptors originate from a man between 18 and 29 years old in good health.

The rearrangement uses TRBV5-1 and TRBJ2-5, with TRBD1 matching over 12 bases. Losses at the gene ends were 0 bases for V and 4 bases for J; bases not matched to a gene: 4. The CDR3 length is 16 residues. The germline CDR1 and CDR2 sequences are SGHRS and YFSETQ. In DNA, the CDR3 is TGCGCCAGCAGCTTGGACGGGACAGGGGGCAGAGAGACCCAGTACTTC. This encodes CASSLDGTGGRETQYF.

V gene TRBV9 combines with J gene TRBJ2-2; 10 bases fit TRBD2. The length of the CDR3 is 16 residues. The germline V gene encodes CDR1 SGDLS and CDR2 YYNGEE. J was trimmed by 4 bases and V by 4 bases; bases with no gene match: 7. CDR3 nucleotide sequence: TGTGCCAGCAGCCCGCGGACTAGCGGTTTCACCGGGGAGCTGTTTTTT. It encodes CASSPRTSGFTGELFF.

This clone was recorded a few times. The chain couples TRBV7-9 to TRBJ1-3; D is undetermined. This CDR3 is built from 15 residues. Trimming took 1 base from V and 2 from J, leaving 9 bases between them. The germline CDR1 and CDR2 sequences are SEHNR and FQNEAQ (reference sequence). The CDR3 DNA sequence: TGTGCCAGCAGCTTAGATGGCAAACCTGGAAACACCATATATTTT. This encodes CASSLDGKPGNTIYF.

V and J are TRBV6-1 and TRBJ2-3; TRBD1 aligns across 10 bases. Losses at the gene ends were 4 bases for V and 1 base for J; bases not matched to a gene: 5. The CDR3 consists of 16 residues. CDR1 MNHNS and CDR2 SASEGT come from the germline V gene. This chain's CDR3 is CASSGAGTGGTDTQYF. The CDR3 region has the DNA TGTGCCAGCAGTGGAGCCGGGACAGGGGGCACAGATACGCAGTATTTT.

This clone has more than one count but fewer than ten. The chain employs TRBV7-2 and TRBJ2-3; D is uncertain. CDR3 length: 13 residues. Germline values: CDR1 SGHTA, CDR2 FQGNSA. V was trimmed by 6 bases and J by 2 bases, leaving 9 bases between them. CDR3: CASRRAPTDTQYF. CDR3 in DNA: TGTGCCAGCAGGCGTGCGCCCACAGATACGCAGTATTTT.

The chain uses TRBV27 and TRBJ2-7, with 8 nucleotides matching TRBD1. Per germline, CDR1 MNHEY and CDR2 SMNVEV (reference sequence). The CDR3 runs to 13 residues. V was pared by 7 bases and J by 6 bases, with 8 bases of the junction left unmatched. The CDR3 here is CASKMDRAGEQYF. Here the CDR3 DNA reads TGTGCCAGCAAGATGGACAGGGCAGGCGAGCAGTACTTC.

This chain joins TRBV4-1 and TRBJ1-2, with TRBD1 identical over 9 bases. This CDR3 has 17 amino acids. V lost 3 bases to trimming and J lost 0 bases; unmatched junction nucleotides: 8. CDR1 MGHRA and CDR2 YSYEKL come from the germline V gene. The CDR3 sequence: CASSQGGQGRANYGYTF. CDR3 nucleotides: TGCGCCAGCAGCCAGGGGGGACAGGGCCGTGCTAACTATGGCTACACCTTC.

V usage is TRBV7-2 and J usage is TRBJ1-5, with unresolved D. The V end was cut by 3 bases, the J end by 3 bases, with 6 bases between. The CDR3 consists of 13 residues. Per the germline V gene, CDR1 is SGHTA and CDR2 is FQGNSA. The CDR3 here is CASSFGANQPQHF. The DNA for the CDR3 is TGTGCCAGCAGCTTCGGAGCCAATCAGCCCCAGCATTTT. Based on the CDR3 plus reference TRBV7-2 and TRBJ1-5, the full variable domain is GAGVSQSPSNKVTEKGKDVELRCDPISGHTALYWYRQSLGQGLEFLIYFQGNSAPDKSGLPSDRFSAERTGGSVSTLTIQRTQQEDSAVYLCASSFGANQPQHFGDGTRLSIL.

This chain joins TRBV14 and TRBJ2-5, with D tentatively TRBD2 (5 bases). This CDR3 spans 16 amino acids. V lost 3 bases and J lost 1, with 15 bases in between. Germline CDR1 is SGHDN and CDR2 is FVKESK. The chain's CDR3 is CASSHWTGKVQETQYF. CDR3 nucleotides: TGTGCCAGCAGCCACTGGACTGGGAAGGTCCAAGAGACCCAGTACTTC.

This clone was detected many times. V usage is TRBV30 and J usage is TRBJ2-7; D is possibly TRBD2 (6 bases). Germline lookup yields CDR1 GTSNPN and CDR2 SVGIG (reference sequence). The CDR3 is made up of 12 amino acids. V gave up 5 bases and J gave up 7 bases, with 15 bases separating them. CDR3 protein: CAWRDFDREQYF. CDR3 in DNA: TGTGCCTGGCGGGACTTCGATCGGGAGCAGTACTTC.

This chain connects TRBV29-1 to TRBJ2-1; the match to TRBD2 covers 14 bases. Looked up from germline, CDR1 is SQVTM and CDR2 is ANQGSEA. V dropped 4 bases and J dropped 9; count of bases not matched to a gene: 8. The CDR3 extends over 15 amino acids. CDR3 loop: CSVALTSGGVGEQFF. CDR3 DNA: TGCAGCGTTGCCCTGACTAGCGGGGGGGTAGGTGAGCAGTTCTTC.

In this sample, this clone turned up a few times. The sample has other DNA sequences that encode this CDR3 too. The V gene is TRBV7-2, the J gene TRBJ1-2, with unresolved D. Germline V CDR1 and CDR2: SGHTA, FQGNSA. The CDR3 has 13 residues. V was cut by 2 bases and J by 4 bases, with 8 bases left in between. The CDR3 DNA sequence: TGTGCCAGCAGCTTATCCGGGAGCTATGGCTACACCTTC. It is translated as CASSLSGSYGYTF. The variable domain in full, completed from reference TRBV7-2 and TRBJ1-2, reads GAGVSQSPSNKVTEKGKDVELRCDPISGHTALYWYRQSLGQGLEFLIYFQGNSAPDKSGLPSDRFSAERTGGSVSTLTIQRTQQEDSAVYLCASSLSGSYGYTFGSGTRLTVV.

This clone was found many times. The gene calls are TRBV7-9 and TRBJ1-6; no definite D call. The CDR3 covers 15 residues. Looked up from germline, CDR1 is SEHNR and CDR2 is FQNEAQ (reference sequence). The V and J ends lost 5 bases and 6 bases respectively, with 14 bases between them. The CDR3 coding sequence is TGTGCCAGCAGCCTAGGCTCCAGGTCTAATTCACCCCTCCACTTT. This encodes CASSLGSRSNSPLHF. The complete variable domain, with remaining parts taken from reference TRBV7-9 and TRBJ1-6, reads DTGVSQNPRHKITKRGQNVTFRCDPISEHNRLYWYRQTLGQGPEFLTYFQNEAQLEKSRLLSDRFSAERPKGSFSTLEIQRTEQGDSAMYLCASSLGSRSNSPLHFGNGTRLTVT.

The chain couples TRBV27 to TRBJ2-1; 8 bases match TRBD2. The CDR3 extends over 16 amino acids. The germline V gene has CDR1 MNHEY and CDR2 SMNVEV (reference sequence). V lost 6 bases to trimming and J lost 4 bases; unmatched junction nucleotides: 11. Here the CDR3 DNA reads TGTGCCAGCAGCCTAAGGGGGACTAGGGAGTACAATGAGCAGTTCTTC. As protein: CASSLRGTREYNEQFF.

J is TRBJ1-1 and V is TRBV7-9; D is ambiguous. V shed 5 bases and J shed 4 bases, with 17 bases lying between them. Per the germline V gene, CDR1 is SEHNR and CDR2 is FQNEAQ (reference sequence). This CDR3 region has 15 residues. The CDR3: CASSRGGGSFTEAFF. In DNA, the CDR3 is TGTGCCAGCAGCCGCGGCGGAGGGTCGTTCACTGAAGCTTTCTTT.

The V gene is TRBV12-5, the J gene TRBJ1-1, with D perhaps matching TRBD1 (5 bases). In germline, CDR1 is LGHNT, CDR2 FRNRAP. V shed 2 bases and J shed 6 bases, with 25 bases lying between them. This CDR3 is 18 amino acids long. CDR3 protein: CASGLHPPRSTGIAEAFF. CDR3 sequence (DNA): TGTGCTAGTGGTTTGCATCCTCCGCGCTCAACAGGAATCGCTGAAGCTTTCTTT.

This clone was counted a few times. J is TRBJ1-2 and V is TRBV15, with TRBD1 as a possible D gene (5 bases). Trimming took off 0 bases at V and 8 bases at J, with 13 bases between the two ends. Per the germline V gene, CDR1 is LNHNV and CDR2 is YYDKDF (reference sequence). This CDR3 region has 14 residues. CDR3 coding DNA: TGTGCCACCAGCAGAGAAGGGGCGGCTCGGGGCTACACCTTC. This gives the protein CATSREGAARGYTF.

The genes are TRBV5-6 and TRBJ1-2, with D unresolved. This CDR3 comprises 13 residues. Between the trimmed V and J ends, which lost 2 bases and 6 bases, there was a span of 11 bases. The germline V gene encodes CDR1 SGHDT and CDR2 YYEEEE. CDR3: CASSFQVTDGYTF. Written as DNA, the CDR3 is TGTGCCAGCAGCTTCCAGGTTACCGATGGCTACACCTTC.

The chain uses TRBV6-5 and TRBJ2-3; D gene ambiguous. V lost 0 bases and J 0 bases, leaving 10 bases between the germline ends. This CDR3 contains 16 residues. From germline, CDR1 is MNHEY and CDR2 SVGAGI. The CDR3: CASSYSSLSSTDTQYF. CDR3 sequence (DNA): TGTGCCAGCAGTTACTCGAGTCTGTCTAGCACAGATACGCAGTATTTT.

This clone was seen only a few times. The junction and the germline gene differ at one end; a read error may be behind it. V gene TRBV11-2 combines with J gene TRBJ2-5; D perhaps matches TRBD1 (6 bases). The CDR3 totals 14 residues. The germline gives CDR1 SGHAT, CDR2 FQNNGV. The CDR3: CASRLGDTQETQYF. In nucleotides, the CDR3 is TGTGCCAGCAGATTAGGGGACACCCAAGAGACCCAGTACTTC.

This chain connects TRBV6-5 to TRBJ2-3, with D maybe TRBD1 (6 bases). CDR3 size: 14 residues. Germline-derived CDR1 and CDR2 are MNHEY and SVGAGI. V dropped 6 bases and J dropped 1 base, with 11 bases sitting between them. DNA of the CDR3: TGTGCCAGCAGGAGGGACACGCGCACAGATACGCAGTATTTT. This gives the protein CASRRDTRTDTQYF.

The chain is built from TRBV15 and TRBJ2-7, with TRBD2 matching over 9 bases. This CDR3 contains 15 residues. V trimming: 0 bases; J trimming: 0 bases; junction bases outside the gene matches: 0. The germline V gene encodes CDR1 LNHNV and CDR2 YYDKDF (reference sequence). CDR3 in DNA: TGTGCCACCAGCAGAGAGACTAGCGGCTCCTACGAGCAGTACTTC. As protein: CATSRETSGSYEQYF. Filled out from reference TRBV15 and TRBJ2-7, the complete variable domain reads DAMVIQNPRYQVTQFGKPVTLSCSQTLNHNVMYWYQQKSSQAPKLLFHYYDKDFNNEADTPDNFQSRRPNTSFCFLDIRSPGLGDTAMYLCATSRETSGSYEQYFGPGTRLTVT.

This chain uses TRBV30 with TRBJ1-2, with D possibly matching TRBD1 (5 bases). Per germline, CDR1 GTSNPN and CDR2 SVGIG (reference sequence). The V end lost 2 bases, the J end lost 4 bases, and 11 bases lay between the germline ends. The CDR3 covers 13 residues. As DNA, the CDR3 is TGTGCCTGGAGTCCCAACAGGATCTATGGCTACACCTTC. Amino acid sequence: CAWSPNRIYGYTF.

This clone has more than one count but fewer than ten. The chain employs TRBV14 and TRBJ1-1; D gene unclear. The germline V gene encodes CDR1 SGHDN and CDR2 FVKESK. V was pared by 5 bases and J by 5 bases, with 12 bases between. The CDR3 is 13 amino acids. This CDR3 reads CASSKLLGTEAFF. As DNA, the CDR3 is TGTGCCAGCAGCAAACTACTCGGGACTGAAGCTTTCTTT.

V is TRBV27 and J is TRBJ2-7; 9 bases align to TRBD1. This CDR3 spans 15 amino acids. Germline-derived CDR1 and CDR2 are MNHEY and SMNVEV (reference sequence). V shed 5 bases and J 3 bases; nucleotides not matched to a gene: 8. This CDR3 reads CASSVRDRALYEQYF. The CDR3 nucleotides read TGTGCCAGCAGTGTCCGGGACAGGGCGCTCTACGAGCAGTACTTC.